This paragraph reports one T cell receptor (beta chain). The antigen is not known. The data derive from a study of shared clonotypes between healthy human individuals. Study observations and caveats: Large sequencing depth failed to make sorted-subset sequencing complete, rarefaction showed.

Investigators divided CD4+ cells into CD45RA+ naive and CD45RA-negative memory subsets. Here immunoSEQ multiplex PCR was the method, and the copy in TCRdb shows in-frame clones only, minus some. The table records roughly 2,500,000 clones, 93% of them present only once. V shed 4 bases and J 5 bases; nucleotides not matched to a gene: 3. The CDR3 totals 14 residues. Per germline, CDR1 MGHDK and CDR2 SYGVNS. This clonotype was sampled from a young man in good health. Some clones in this sample may be carry-over from other donors' samples. The specimen sequenced was naive CD4+ T cells from PBMCs. Subset indicated: CD45RA+ positively selected. This chain uses TRBV25-1 with TRBJ2-2; TRBD1 matches 8 bases. As DNA, the CDR3 is TGTGCCAGCAGTGGACAGGGGTTGACCGGGGAGCTGTTTTTT. Translation: CASSGQGLTGELFF.